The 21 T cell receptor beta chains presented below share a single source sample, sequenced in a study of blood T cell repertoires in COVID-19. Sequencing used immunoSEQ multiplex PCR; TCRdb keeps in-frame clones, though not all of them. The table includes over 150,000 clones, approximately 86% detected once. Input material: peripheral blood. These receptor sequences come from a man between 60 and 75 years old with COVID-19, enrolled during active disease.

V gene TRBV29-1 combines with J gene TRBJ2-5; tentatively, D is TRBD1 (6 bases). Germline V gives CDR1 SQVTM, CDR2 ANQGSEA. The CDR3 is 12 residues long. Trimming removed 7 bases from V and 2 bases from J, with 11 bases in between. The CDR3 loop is CSANRVQETQYF. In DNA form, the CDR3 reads TGCAGCGCGAACAGGGTACAAGAGACCCAGTACTTC.

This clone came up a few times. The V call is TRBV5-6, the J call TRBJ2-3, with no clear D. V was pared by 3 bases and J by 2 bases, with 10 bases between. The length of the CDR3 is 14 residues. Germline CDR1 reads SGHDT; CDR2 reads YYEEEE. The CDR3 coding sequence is TGTGCCAGCAGCTCGACACCCTTCACAGATACGCAGTATTTT. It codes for CASSSTPFTDTQYF.

The CDR3 protein is CASSFGGTNQETQYF. For the CDR3, the DNA is TGCGCCAGCAGCTTCGGCGGGACTAACCAAGAGACCCAGTACTTC. The chain combines TRBV5-1 with TRBJ2-5; 7 bases line up with TRBD2. Germline loops: CDR1 SGHRS, CDR2 YFSETQ. V trimming: 2 bases; J trimming: 0 bases; junction bases outside the gene matches: 4. This CDR3 has 15 amino acids. The full variable domain, its missing parts supplied by reference TRBV5-1 and TRBJ2-5, is KAGVTQTPRYLIKTRGQQVTLSCSPISGHRSVSWYQQTPGQGLQFLFEYFSETQRNKGNFPGRFSGRQFSNSRSEMNVSTLELGDSALYLCASSFGGTNQETQYFGPGTRLLVL.

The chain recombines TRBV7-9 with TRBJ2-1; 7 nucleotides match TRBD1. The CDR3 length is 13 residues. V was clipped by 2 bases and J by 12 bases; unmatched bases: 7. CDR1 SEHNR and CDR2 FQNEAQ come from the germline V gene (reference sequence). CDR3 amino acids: CASSLTGVGWQFF. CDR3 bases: TGTGCCAGCAGCTTAACAGGGGTCGGGTGGCAGTTCTTC.

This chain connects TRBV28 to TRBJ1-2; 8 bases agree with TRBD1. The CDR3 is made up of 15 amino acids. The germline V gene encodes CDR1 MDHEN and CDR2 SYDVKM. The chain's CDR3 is CAIGGGAGGNYGYTF. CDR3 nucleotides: TGTGCTATCGGGGGCGGCGCAGGGGGCAACTATGGCTACACCTTC.

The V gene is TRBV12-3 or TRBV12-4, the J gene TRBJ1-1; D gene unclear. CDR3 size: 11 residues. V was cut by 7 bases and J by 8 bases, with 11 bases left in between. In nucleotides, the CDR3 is TGTGCCAGCAACCCTGGGAGGGAAGCTTTCTTT. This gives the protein CASNPGREAFF.

Here the CDR3 reads CASSEYLGDGYTF. DNA of the CDR3: TGTGCCAGCAGTGAATATCTAGGGGATGGCTACACCTTC. The rearrangement links TRBV2 to TRBJ1-2, with D possibly matching TRBD1 (5 bases). The CDR3 contains 13 residues. Between the trimmed V and J ends, which lost 2 bases and 6 bases, there was a span of 10 bases. CDR1 and CDR2 from the germline V gene are SNHLY and FYNNEI.

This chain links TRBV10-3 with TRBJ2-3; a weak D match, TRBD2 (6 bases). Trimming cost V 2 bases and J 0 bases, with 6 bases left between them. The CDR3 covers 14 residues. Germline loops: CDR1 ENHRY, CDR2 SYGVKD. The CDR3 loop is CAISEGGSTDTQYF. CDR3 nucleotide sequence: TGTGCCATCAGTGAGGGGGGGAGCACAGATACGCAGTATTTT.

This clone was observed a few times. In DNA form, the CDR3 reads TGTGCCAGCAGTTTTCAGGGATTCAACTATGGCTACACCTTC. Translation: CASSFQGFNYGYTF. This rearrangement joins TRBV28 to TRBJ1-2; the D gene is possibly TRBD1 (5 bases). The germline V gene has CDR1 MDHEN and CDR2 SYDVKM. V was trimmed by 3 bases and J by 2 bases, leaving 10 bases between them. There are 14 residues in the CDR3.

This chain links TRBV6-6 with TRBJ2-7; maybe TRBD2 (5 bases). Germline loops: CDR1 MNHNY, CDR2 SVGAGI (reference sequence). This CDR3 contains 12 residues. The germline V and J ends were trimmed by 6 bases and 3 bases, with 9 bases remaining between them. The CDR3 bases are TGTGCCAGCAGGGAGGACGTCTACGAGCAGTACTTC. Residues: CASREDVYEQYF.

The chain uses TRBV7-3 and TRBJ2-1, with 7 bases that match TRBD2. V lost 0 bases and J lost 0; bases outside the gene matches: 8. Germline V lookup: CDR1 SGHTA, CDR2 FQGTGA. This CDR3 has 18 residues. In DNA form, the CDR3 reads TGTGCCAGCAGCTTAACAGTAGGAGCGGGGAGCTCCTACAATGAGCAGTTCTTC. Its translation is CASSLTVGAGSSYNEQFF.

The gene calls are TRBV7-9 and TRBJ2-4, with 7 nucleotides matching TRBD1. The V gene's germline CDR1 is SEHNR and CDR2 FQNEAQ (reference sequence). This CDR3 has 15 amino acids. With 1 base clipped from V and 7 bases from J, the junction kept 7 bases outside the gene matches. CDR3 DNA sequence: TGTGCCAGCAGCTTAGGTGTCGCAGGGGGTAACATTCAGTACTTC. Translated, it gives CASSLGVAGGNIQYF.

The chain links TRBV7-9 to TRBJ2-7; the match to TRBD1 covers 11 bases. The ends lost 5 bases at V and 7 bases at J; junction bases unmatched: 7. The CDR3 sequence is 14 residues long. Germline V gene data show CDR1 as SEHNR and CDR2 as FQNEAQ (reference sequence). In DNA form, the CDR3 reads TGTGCCAGCAGCATCGGACAGGGGGCAGTAGAGCAGTACTTC. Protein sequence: CASSIGQGAVEQYF. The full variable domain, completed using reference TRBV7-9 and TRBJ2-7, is DTGVSQNPRHKITKRGQNVTFRCDPISEHNRLYWYRQTLGQGPEFLTYFQNEAQLEKSRLLSDRFSAERPKGSFSTLEIQRTEQGDSAMYLCASSIGQGAVEQYFGPGTRLTVT.

The DNA of the CDR3 is TGTGCCAGCAGCGGACAGGGTTTCTTTTCACCCCTCCACTTT. Translated: CASSGQGFFSPLHF. This chain links TRBV7-9 with TRBJ1-6, with 8 positions matching TRBD1. Germline V gives CDR1 SEHNR, CDR2 FQNEAQ (reference sequence). CDR3 length: 14 amino acids. V lost 5 bases, J lost 9 bases, and 6 bases stayed unmatched.

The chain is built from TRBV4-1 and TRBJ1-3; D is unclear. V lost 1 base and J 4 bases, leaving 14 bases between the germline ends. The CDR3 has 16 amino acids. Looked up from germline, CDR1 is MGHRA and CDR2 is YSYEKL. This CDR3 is CASSQGLWGVGNTIYF. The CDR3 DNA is TGCGCCAGCAGCCAAGGGTTGTGGGGAGTAGGAAACACCATATATTTT.

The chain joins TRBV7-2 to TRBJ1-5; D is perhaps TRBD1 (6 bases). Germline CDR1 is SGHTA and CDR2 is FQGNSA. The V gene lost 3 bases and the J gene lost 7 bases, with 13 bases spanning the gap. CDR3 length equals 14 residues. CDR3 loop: CASSLAGVGQPQHF. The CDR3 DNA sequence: TGTGCCAGCAGCTTGGCAGGGGTAGGCCAGCCCCAGCATTTT.

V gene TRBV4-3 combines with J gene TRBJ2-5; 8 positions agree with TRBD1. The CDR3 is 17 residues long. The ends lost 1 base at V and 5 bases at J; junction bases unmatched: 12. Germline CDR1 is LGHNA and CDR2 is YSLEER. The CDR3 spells CASSQGLVGQGRETQYF. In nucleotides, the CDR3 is TGCGCCAGCAGCCAAGGCCTCGTAGGACAGGGTCGCGAGACCCAGTACTTC.

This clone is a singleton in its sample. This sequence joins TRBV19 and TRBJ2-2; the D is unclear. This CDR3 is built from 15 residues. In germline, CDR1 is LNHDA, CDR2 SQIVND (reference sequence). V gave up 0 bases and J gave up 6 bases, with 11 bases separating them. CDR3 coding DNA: TGTGCCAGTAGTATAGACAGTTCGCCTGCCGGGGAGCTGTTTTTT. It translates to CASSIDSSPAGELFF. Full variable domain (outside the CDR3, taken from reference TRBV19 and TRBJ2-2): DGGITQSPKYLFRKEGQNVTLSCEQNLNHDAMYWYRQDPGQGLRLIYYSQIVNDFQKGDIAEGYSVSREKKESFPLTVTSAQKNPTAFYLCASSIDSSPAGELFFGEGSRLTVL.

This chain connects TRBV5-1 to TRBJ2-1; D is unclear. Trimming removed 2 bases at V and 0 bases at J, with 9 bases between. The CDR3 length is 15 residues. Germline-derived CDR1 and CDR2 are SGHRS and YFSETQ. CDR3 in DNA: TGCGCCAGCAGCTTAAGCCATAGCTCCTACAATGAGCAGTTCTTC. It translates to CASSLSHSSYNEQFF.

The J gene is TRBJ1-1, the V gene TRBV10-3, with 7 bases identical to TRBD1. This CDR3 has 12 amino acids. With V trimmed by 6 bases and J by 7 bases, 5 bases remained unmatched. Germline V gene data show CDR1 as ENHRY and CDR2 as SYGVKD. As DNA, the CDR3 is TGTGCCATCAGCGGGACAGCAAATGAAGCTTTCTTT. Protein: CAISGTANEAFF.

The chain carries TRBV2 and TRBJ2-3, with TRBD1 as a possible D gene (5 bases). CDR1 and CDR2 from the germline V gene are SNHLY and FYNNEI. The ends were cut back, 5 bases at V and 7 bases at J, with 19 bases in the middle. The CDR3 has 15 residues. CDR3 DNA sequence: TGTGCCAGCAGTCTAGAACCGACTGGGGCAAATACGCAGTATTTT. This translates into CASSLEPTGANTQYF.